This T cell receptor beta chain comes out of a study of T cells in Graves' hyperthyroidism and ophthalmopathy. Many counts were recorded for this clonotype. CDR3 size: 14 residues. Trimming cost V 7 bases and J 0 bases; bases outside gene matches: 5. CDR1 is SNHLY, CDR2 FYNNEI, per germline. The investigators amplified TCR beta CDR3 regions from RNA transcripts. When the TCR CDR3 underwent first-round RT-PCR, the HTBI primer set was used. TCRdb itself ran the multiplex PCR reads through MiXCR, one entry per CDR3 protein. The data hold approximately 640,000 distinct CDR3 sequences, with just under 45% observed a single time.

The V call is TRBV2, the J call TRBJ1-1; 7 nucleotides align to TRBD1. Material: peripheral blood or thyroid tissue (not recorded which). The receptor comes from an adult man with Graves' disease, either hyperthyroidism or ophthalmopathy (not recorded which). CDR3 in DNA: TGTGCCAGCAACCGCGGGACAGTGAACACTGAAGCTTTCTTT. Amino acids: CASNRGTVNTEAFF.